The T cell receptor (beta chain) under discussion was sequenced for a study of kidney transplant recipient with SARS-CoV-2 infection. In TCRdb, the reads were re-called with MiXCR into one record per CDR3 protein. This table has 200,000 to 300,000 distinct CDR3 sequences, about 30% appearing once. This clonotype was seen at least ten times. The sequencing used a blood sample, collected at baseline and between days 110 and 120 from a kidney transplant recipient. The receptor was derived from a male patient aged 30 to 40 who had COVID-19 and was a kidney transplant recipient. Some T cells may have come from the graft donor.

CDR3 sequence: CATSRGGKGNSPLHF. CDR3 in DNA: TGTGCCACCAGCAGAGGCGGGAAGGGTAATTCACCCCTCCACTTT. This sequence joins TRBV15 and TRBJ1-6; unclear D gene. Trimming removed 1 base from V and 6 bases from J, with 10 bases in between. This CDR3 spans 15 amino acids. The germline CDR1 and CDR2 sequences are LNHNV and YYDKDF (reference sequence).